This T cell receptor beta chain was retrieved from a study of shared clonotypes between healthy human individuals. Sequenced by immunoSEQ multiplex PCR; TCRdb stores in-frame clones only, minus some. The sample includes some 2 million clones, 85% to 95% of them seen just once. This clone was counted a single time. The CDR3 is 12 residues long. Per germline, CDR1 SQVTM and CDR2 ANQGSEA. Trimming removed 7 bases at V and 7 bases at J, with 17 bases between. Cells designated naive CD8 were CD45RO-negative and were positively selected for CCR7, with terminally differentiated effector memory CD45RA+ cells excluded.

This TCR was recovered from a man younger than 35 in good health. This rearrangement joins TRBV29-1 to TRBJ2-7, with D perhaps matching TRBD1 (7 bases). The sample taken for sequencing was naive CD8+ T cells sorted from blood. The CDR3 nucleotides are TGCAGCGCCAACAGGGGCGCGGGGGAGCAGTACTTC. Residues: CSANRGAGEQYF.